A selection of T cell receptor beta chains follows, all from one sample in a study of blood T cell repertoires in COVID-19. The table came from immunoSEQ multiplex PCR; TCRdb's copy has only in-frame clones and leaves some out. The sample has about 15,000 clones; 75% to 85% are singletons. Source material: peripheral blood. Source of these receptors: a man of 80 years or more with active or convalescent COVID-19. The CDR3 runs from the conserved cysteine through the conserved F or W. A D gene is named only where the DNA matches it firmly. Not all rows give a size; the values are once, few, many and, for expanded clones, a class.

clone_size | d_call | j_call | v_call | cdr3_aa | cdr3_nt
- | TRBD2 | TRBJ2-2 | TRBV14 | CASSQESAAGRNTGELFF | TGTGCCAGCAGCCAAGAGAGCGCAGCGGGAAGAAACACCGGGGAGCTGTTTTTT
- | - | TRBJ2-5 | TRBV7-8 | CASSFGSGGQETQYF | TGTGCCAGCAGCTTCGGTAGCGGAGGGCAAGAGACCCAGTACTTC
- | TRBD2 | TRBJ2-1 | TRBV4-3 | CASSRGGNNEQFF | TGCGCCAGCAGCCGGGGAGGGAACAATGAGCAGTTCTTC
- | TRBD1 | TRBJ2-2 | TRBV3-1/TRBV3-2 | CASSRQGASGELFF | TGTGCCAGCAGCCGACAGGGGGCTAGCGGGGAGCTGTTTTTT
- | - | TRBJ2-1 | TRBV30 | CAWRAGATYNEQFF | TGTGCCTGGAGGGCGGGGGCCACCTACAATGAGCAGTTCTTC
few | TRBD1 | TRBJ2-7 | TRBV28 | CASSLGQGGEQYF | TGTGCCAGCAGTTTGGGACAGGGTGGCGAGCAGTACTTC
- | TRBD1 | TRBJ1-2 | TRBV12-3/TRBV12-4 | CASSLQGGFGYTF | TGTGCCAGCAGTTTACAGGGGGGATTTGGCTACACCTTC
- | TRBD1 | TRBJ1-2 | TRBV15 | CATSRDTRGQDGYTF | TGTGCCACCAGCAGAGACACTAGGGGGCAGGATGGCTACACCTTC
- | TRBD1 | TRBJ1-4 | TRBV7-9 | CASSPINRGFLEKLFF | TGTGCCAGCAGCCCTATCAACAGGGGTTTTTTGGAAAAACTGTTTTTT
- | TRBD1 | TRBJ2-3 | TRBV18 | CASSTGAADTQYF | TGTGCCAGCTCAACAGGGGCCGCAGATACGCAGTATTTT
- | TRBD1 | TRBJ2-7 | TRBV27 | CASFLRGLPFSSYEQYF | TGTGCCAGCTTTCTCAGGGGGTTGCCCTTCAGCTCCTACGAGCAGTACTTC
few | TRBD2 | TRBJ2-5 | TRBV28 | CASSLRLAGRETQYF | TGTGCCAGCAGTCTTAGACTAGCGGGGAGAGAGACCCAGTACTTC
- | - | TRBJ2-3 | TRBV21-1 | CASSKAPADGGKLTQYF | TGTGCCAGCAGCAAAGCCCCCGCCGACGGCGGGAAGCTTACGCAGTATTTT
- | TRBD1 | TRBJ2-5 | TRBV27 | CASRRKGTGETQYF | TGTGCCAGCAGGCGAAAAGGGACAGGAGAGACCCAGTACTTC
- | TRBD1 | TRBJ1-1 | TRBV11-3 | CASSLGQGRNTEAFF | TGTGCCAGCAGCTTAGGACAGGGGAGGAACACTGAAGCTTTCTTT
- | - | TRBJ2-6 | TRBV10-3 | CAISGAGTHSGANVLTF | TGTGCCATCAGTGGTGCCGGGACACACTCTGGGGCCAACGTCCTGACTTTC
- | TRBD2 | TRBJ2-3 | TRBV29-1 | CSVEVASGGEDTQYF | TGCAGCGTTGAAGTGGCCAGCGGGGGGGAGGATACGCAGTATTTT
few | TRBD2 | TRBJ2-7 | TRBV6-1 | CASSEALAGGYEQYF | TGTGCCAGCAGTGAAGCATTAGCGGGGGGCTACGAGCAGTACTTC
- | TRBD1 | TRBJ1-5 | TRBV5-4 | CASSSGLGQGQPQHF | TGTGCCAGCAGCTCCGGCTTAGGACAGGGTCAGCCCCAGCATTTT
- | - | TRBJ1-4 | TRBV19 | CASASGEGEKLFF | TGTGCCAGTGCCTCGGGGGAGGGTGAAAAACTGTTTTTT
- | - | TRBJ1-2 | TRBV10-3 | CAISLDDIRGGYTF | TGTGCCATCAGTCTGGATGACATCCGTGGGGGCTACACCTTC
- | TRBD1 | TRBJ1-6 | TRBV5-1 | CASSVTGGSSPLHF | TGCGCCAGCAGCGTCACAGGGGGCAGTTCACCCCTCCACTTT
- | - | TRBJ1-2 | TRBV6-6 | CASSSIGQQYGYTF | TGTGCCAGCAGTTCAATCGGACAGCAATATGGCTACACCTTC
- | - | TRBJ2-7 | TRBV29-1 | CSVQQAGQTTIAYF | TGCAGCGTCCAGCAAGCTGGACAGACTACCATCGCGTACTTC
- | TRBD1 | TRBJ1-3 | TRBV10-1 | CASSERQGPLGNTIYF | TGCGCCAGCAGTGAGAGACAGGGACCCCTCGGAAACACCATATATTTT
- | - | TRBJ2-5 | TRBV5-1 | CASSLSRETQYF | TGCGCCAGCAGCTTGTCCCGAGAGACCCAGTACTTC
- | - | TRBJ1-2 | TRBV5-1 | CASSLASSVMAHGYTF | TGCGCCAGCAGCTTGGCCTCTTCTGTAATGGCCCATGGCTACACCTTC
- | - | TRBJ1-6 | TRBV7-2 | CAIPAGYSYNSPLHF | TGTGCCATCCCCGCCGGGTACTCCTATAATTCACCCCTCCACTTT
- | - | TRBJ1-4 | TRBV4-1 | CASSQEPGRSGTNEKLFF | TGCGCCAGCAGCCAAGAACCCGGACGATCGGGGACTAATGAAAAACTGTTTTTT
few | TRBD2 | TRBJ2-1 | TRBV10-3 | CAIRTSGGAGQFF | TGTGCCATACGGACTAGCGGGGGGGCCGGGCAGTTCTTC
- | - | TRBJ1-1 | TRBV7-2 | CASSLVGRGSTEAFF | TGTGCCAGCAGCTTAGTGGGCAGGGGTAGTACTGAAGCTTTCTTT
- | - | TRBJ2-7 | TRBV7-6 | CASSARQVSYEQYF | TGTGCCAGCAGCGCCCGACAGGTTTCCTACGAGCAGTACTTC
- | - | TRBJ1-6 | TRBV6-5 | CASRPTGGNSPLHF | TGTGCCAGCCGTCCTACCGGGGGTAATTCACCCCTCCACTTT
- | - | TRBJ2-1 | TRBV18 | CASSPGQNNEQFF | TGTGCCAGCTCACCCGGACAGAACAATGAGCAGTTCTTC
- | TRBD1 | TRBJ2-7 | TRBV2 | CASKTWTGYDYEQYF | TGTGCCAGCAAAACATGGACAGGGTACGACTACGAGCAGTACTTC
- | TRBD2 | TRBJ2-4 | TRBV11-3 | CASSVGLAGGEGKNIQYF | TGTGCCAGCAGCGTAGGACTAGCGGGGGGGGAAGGCAAAAACATTCAGTACTTC
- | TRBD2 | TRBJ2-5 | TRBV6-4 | CASSSSGGAGETQYF | TGTGCCAGCAGTAGTAGCGGGGGAGCCGGGGAGACCCAGTACTTC
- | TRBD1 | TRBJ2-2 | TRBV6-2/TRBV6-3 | CASSDRTGQNTGELFF | TGTGCCAGCAGTGACAGGACAGGACAGAACACCGGGGAGCTGTTTTTT
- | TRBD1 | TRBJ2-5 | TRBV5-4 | CASSQGGQGVQETQYF | TGTGCCAGCAGCCAAGGGGGACAGGGGGTTCAAGAGACCCAGTACTTC
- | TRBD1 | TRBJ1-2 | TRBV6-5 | CASQNRGTSGYTF | TGTGCCAGCCAAAACAGGGGAACCAGTGGCTACACCTTC
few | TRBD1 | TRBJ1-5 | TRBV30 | CAWSLPGRGRDQPQHF | TGTGCCTGGAGTCTCCCCGGGAGGGGGCGAGATCAGCCCCAGCATTTT
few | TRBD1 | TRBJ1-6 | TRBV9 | CASSAGRGSPLDSPLHF | TGTGCCAGCAGCGCGGGCAGGGGGTCTCCCTTGGATTCACCCCTCCACTTT
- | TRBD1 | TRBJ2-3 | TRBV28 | CASSFWDRAEDTQYF | TGTGCCAGCAGTTTTTGGGACAGGGCCGAAGATACGCAGTATTTT
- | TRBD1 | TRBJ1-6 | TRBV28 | CASMNSGTGFFVNSPLHF | TGTGCCAGCATGAATTCGGGGACAGGCTTTTTTGTAAACTCACCCCTCCACTTT
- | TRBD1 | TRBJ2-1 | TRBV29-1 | CSVVPGGALNEQFF | TGCAGCGTTGTGCCAGGGGGCGCATTAAATGAGCAGTTCTTC
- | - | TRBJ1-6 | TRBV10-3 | CAISEGVPGLFSPLHF | TGTGCCATCAGTGAGGGGGTACCAGGGCTGTTTTCACCCCTCCACTTT
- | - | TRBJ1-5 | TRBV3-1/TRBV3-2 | CASSQDGGYYQPQHF | TGTGCCAGCAGCCAAGATGGGGGGTATTATCAGCCCCAGCATTTT
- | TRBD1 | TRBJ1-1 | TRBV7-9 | CASAYSPGTGGTEAFF | TGTGCCAGCGCTTACTCACCGGGGACAGGGGGAACTGAAGCTTTCTTT
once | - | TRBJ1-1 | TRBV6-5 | CASRPTGTRNTEAFF | TGTGCCAGCAGGCCGACCGGGACAAGGAACACTGAAGCTTTCTTT
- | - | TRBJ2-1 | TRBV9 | CASSVGGWEQFF | TGTGCCAGCAGCGTAGGGGGCTGGGAGCAGTTCTTC
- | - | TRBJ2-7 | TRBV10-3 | CAISDPSAGHYEQYF | TGTGCCATCAGCGACCCCTCCGCAGGGCACTACGAGCAGTACTTC
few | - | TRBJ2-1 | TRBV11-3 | CASSSYLVRDNEQFF | TGTGCCAGCAGCTCCTACCTCGTCCGGGACAATGAGCAGTTCTTC
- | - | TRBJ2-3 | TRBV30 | CAWSVRASTSTDTQYF | TGTGCCTGGAGTGTTCGCGCTAGCACCAGCACAGATACGCAGTATTTT
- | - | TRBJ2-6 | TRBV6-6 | CASSPPSSSGANVLTF | TGTGCCAGCAGTCCCCCCTCCTCCTCTGGGGCCAACGTCCTGACTTTC
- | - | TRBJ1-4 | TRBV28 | CASSLTGSTNEKLFF | TGTGCCAGCAGCCTAACAGGGTCCACTAATGAAAAACTGTTTTTT